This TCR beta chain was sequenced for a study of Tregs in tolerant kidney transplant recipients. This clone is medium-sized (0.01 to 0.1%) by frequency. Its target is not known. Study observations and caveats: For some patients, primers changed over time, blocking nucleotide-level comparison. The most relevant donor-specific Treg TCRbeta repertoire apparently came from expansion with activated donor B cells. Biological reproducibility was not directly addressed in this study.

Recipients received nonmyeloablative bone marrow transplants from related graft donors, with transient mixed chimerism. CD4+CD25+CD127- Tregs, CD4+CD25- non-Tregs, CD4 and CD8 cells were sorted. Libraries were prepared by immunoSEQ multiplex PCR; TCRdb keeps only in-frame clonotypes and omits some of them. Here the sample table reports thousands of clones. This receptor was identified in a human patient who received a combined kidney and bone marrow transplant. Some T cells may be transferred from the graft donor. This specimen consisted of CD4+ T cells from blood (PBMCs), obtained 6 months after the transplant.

CDR3 DNA, as far as it was read: TGTGCCAGCAGTGAAGCGCTTCAGGGGAACACTGAA. Its protein product is CASSEALQGNTE. The whole CDR3 sequence is CASSEALQGNTEAFF. V and J are TRBV6-1 and TRBJ1-1, with D possibly matching TRBD1 (5 bases). Sequencing ends 3 residues short of the CDR3 end; the germline J gene provides the rest. CDR1 is MNHNS and CDR2 is SASEGT in the germline V gene. V shed 0 bases and J shed 1 base, with 9 bases lying between them. The CDR3 is 15 residues long.